The present entry profiles one T cell receptor beta chain with its context. What it binds is unknown. Profiling of TCR beta VDJ combinations and CDR3 sequences used genomic DNA as template. TCRdb re-derived calls from the reads in MiXCR, one entry per CDR3 protein. The repertoire includes about 81,000 distinct CDR3 sequences, around 44% of them detected once, and approximately 60% sits in the top ten. The data are from a study of CD8+CD57+ T cells in acquired aplastic anemia. Study context: Sorted CD4+ and CD8+ cells gave an average of approximately 3 ug of DNA. Study conclusions and caveats: A significant difference in CD8+ Simpson's diversity between patients and controls was not found. The same twenty-nine CD8+ CDR3 sequences occurred in patients and in controls.

Germline V gene lookup returns CDR1 MGHDK and CDR2 SYGVNS. This CDR3 has 15 amino acids. J gave up 8 bases and V 5 bases, and 5 bases lay outside the gene matches. This TCR was recovered from a human donor in good health, serving as a control. Material: sorted CD4+, CD8+, or CD8+CD57+ T cells (not recorded which) from PBMCs. V gene TRBV25-1 combines with J gene TRBJ1-6; 11 nucleotides line up with TRBD1. The CDR3 protein is CASSPPGQGDSPLHF. In DNA, the CDR3 is TGTGCCAGCAGTCCTCCGGGACAGGGGGATTCACCCCTCCACTTT.